These 6 T cell receptor beta chains share one sample of origin, sequenced in a study of identical twins. TCRdb fed the 5' RACE reads into MiXCR, producing one record per CDR3 protein. The sample lists 400,000 to 650,000 distinct CDR3 sequences, roughly a fifth occurring once. These data were also filed under a second study, of T cells expressing NK-cell markers.

Sequencing was done on a sample of CD4+ T cells sorted from blood. The origin of the receptors is a woman under 30 in good health.

CDR3 protein: CASSAEPGQGYGYTF. Written as DNA, the CDR3 is TGTGCCAGCAGCGCCGAACCGGGACAGGGCTATGGCTACACCTTC. The gene calls are TRBV7-2 and TRBJ1-2; 9 positions match TRBD1. Germline lookup yields CDR1 SGHTA and CDR2 FQGNSA. There are 15 residues in the CDR3. The ends lost 5 bases at V and 4 bases at J; junction bases unmatched: 8.

This clonotype appeared a few times. The chain employs TRBV5-1 and TRBJ2-7; D might be TRBD2 (7 bases). The CDR3 contains 15 residues. Germline-derived CDR1 and CDR2 are SGHRS and YFSETQ. V lost 4 bases, J lost 0 bases, and 14 bases lay in between. The CDR3 loop is CASSREGGSSYEQYF. In DNA form, the CDR3 reads TGCGCCAGCAGCCGTGAGGGGGGGAGCTCCTACGAGCAGTACTTC.

This clonotype was recorded many times. The gene calls are TRBV20-1 and TRBJ2-7, with D maybe TRBD2 (6 bases). The CDR3 contains 13 residues. The germline CDR1 and CDR2 sequences are DFQATT and SNEGSKA (reference sequence). The ends were cut back, 6 bases at V and 6 bases at J, with 18 bases in the middle. Here the CDR3 reads CSAELTSPSEQYF. The CDR3 bases are TGCAGTGCAGAGCTGACTAGTCCGAGCGAGCAGTACTTC.

This clonotype has more than one count but fewer than ten. The gene calls are TRBV29-1 and TRBJ2-7, with D perhaps TRBD1 (6 bases). Germline V CDR1 and CDR2: SQVTM, ANQGSEA. Trimming shortened V by 7 bases and J by 4 bases, and 23 bases separated the two germline ends. The CDR3 has 15 amino acids. The CDR3 sequence: CSALPASQGIYEQYF. The CDR3 bases are TGCAGCGCCTTGCCCGCATCTCAGGGGATTTACGAGCAGTACTTC.

The table lists this clonotype with a few counts. The chain joins TRBV20-1 to TRBJ2-7, with 7 nucleotides matching TRBD1. The germline V gene has CDR1 DFQATT and CDR2 SNEGSKA (reference sequence). The CDR3 loop spans 12 amino acids. V shed 6 bases, J shed 1 base, and the junction held 3 bases outside the gene matches. The CDR3 nucleotides are TGCAGTGCCCCGACAGGGTCCTACGAGCAGTACTTC. Protein product: CSAPTGSYEQYF.

The gene calls are TRBV7-2 and TRBJ2-5; 7 bases match TRBD1. The CDR3 is made up of 13 amino acids. Losses at the gene ends were 7 bases for V and 4 bases for J; bases not matched to a gene: 6. Per the germline V gene, CDR1 is SGHTA and CDR2 is FQGNSA. The CDR3 reads CASTRQGGETQYF. CDR3 in DNA: TGTGCCAGCACCAGACAGGGCGGAGAGACCCAGTACTTC.